This paragraph covers one TCR beta chain sequence. Antigen specificity is unknown. The junction departs from the called germline gene at one end, perhaps through a read error. The data stem from a study of CD8+CD57+ T cells in acquired aplastic anemia. Study findings and constraints: Patient and control CD8+ Simpson's diversity was not significantly different.

The TCR beta profiling, which covered VDJ combination and CDR3 sequence, was carried out using genomic DNA as the template. A single record per CDR3 protein comes from TCRdb applying MiXCR to the reads. The sample lists 150,000 to 200,000 distinct CDR3 sequences, approximately 50% occurring once. In patients chosen for sequencing, flow cytometry had shown CD8+CD57+ cell expansion. All patients had severe acquired aplastic anemia. Patients had undergone no therapy by the time their blood was sampled. The CDR3 totals 13 residues. The germline CDR1 and CDR2 sequences are SSHAT and FNYEAQ (reference sequence).

The chain joins TRBV7-7 to TRBJ2-5; D is unclear. The specimen sequenced was sorted CD4+, CD8+, or CD8+CD57+ T cells (not recorded which) from PBMCs. The receptor's source is a human donor with aplastic anemia. The CDR3 is CASSPENEETQYF. CDR3 nucleotides: TGTGCTAGCAGCCCAGAGAATGAAGAGACCCAGTACTTC.